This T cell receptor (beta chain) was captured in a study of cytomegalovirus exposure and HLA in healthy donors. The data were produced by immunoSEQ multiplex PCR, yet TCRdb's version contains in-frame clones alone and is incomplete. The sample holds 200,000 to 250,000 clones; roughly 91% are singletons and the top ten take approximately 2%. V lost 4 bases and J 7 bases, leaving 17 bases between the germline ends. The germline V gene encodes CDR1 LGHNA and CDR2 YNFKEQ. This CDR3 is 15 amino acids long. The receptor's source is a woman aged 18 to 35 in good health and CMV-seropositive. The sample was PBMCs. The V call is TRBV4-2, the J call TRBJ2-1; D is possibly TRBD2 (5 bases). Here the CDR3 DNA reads TGTGCCAGCAGCCTCCTCATGGGAGCCCGTAATGAGCAGTTCTTC. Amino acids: CASSLLMGARNEQFF.